This T cell receptor beta chain was observed in a study of control samples from healthy donors and cancer patients. Germline lookup yields CDR1 MNHNY and CDR2 SVGAGI (reference sequence). CDR3 length equals 16 residues. Trimming cost V 6 bases and J 2 bases; bases outside gene matches: 11. TCRdb keeps only in-frame clones here, not all; method: immunoSEQ multiplex PCR. The sample has tens of thousands of clones, around 90% seen once. The sequence came from a woman aged 60 to 75 in good health. This chain joins TRBV6-6 and TRBJ2-7, with 9 nucleotides matching TRBD1. Sequences were obtained from blood. CDR3 DNA: TGTGCCAGCAGCCAACCTGGGGGGACAGGGCCCTACGAGCAGTACTTC. This encodes CASSQPGGTGPYEQYF.